The clone carrying this T cell receptor (beta chain) has a handful of counts. Antigen specificity is unknown. This specimen belongs to a study of beta chain features in type 1 diabetes. Of the isolated RNA, all was reverse transcribed, and so the sequenced material was expressed TCRB transcripts. Sequenced by immunoSEQ multiplex PCR; TCRdb stores in-frame clones only, minus some. The repertoire holds about 150,000 clones, with 10% to 13% as singletons. General study findings and limits: Shorter TCRB CDR3s, moderately but significantly so, were found in Type 1 diabetes patients in all four CD4+ subsets.

This CDR3 comprises 16 residues. Via the markers CD45RO/CCR7/CD25/CD127/CD95/CD27, stem cell-like memory, regulatory, central memory and naive CD4+ cells were sorted. The V call is TRBV1, the J call TRBJ2-1; the table's D call, TRBD1, was not checked against the DNA. TRBV1 is marked as a pseudogene. Sample: central memory CD4+ T cells from blood. The TCR was taken from a man aged 25 to 45 with type 1 diabetes. CDR3 region: CTSSLLVWGPYNEQFF. The CDR3 nucleotides are TGCACCAGCAGTCTCTTAGTGTGGGGCCCTTACAATGAGCAGTTCTTC.